What follows are 7 T cell receptor beta chains derived from one specimen sequenced in a study of cytomegalovirus exposure and HLA in healthy donors. The PCR contained 60 Vbeta and 13 Jbeta primers. This table comes from immunoSEQ multiplex PCR, and its TCRdb copy is limited to in-frame clones, with some not included. Found here are 150,000 to 170,000 clones, 60% to 85% of them singletons; the top ten hold approximately 4%. The sequenced sample consisted of PBMCs. Receptors originate from a woman aged 40 to 55 in good health and CMV-seronegative.

This CDR3 is CASPLDISTDTQYF. CDR3 bases: TGTGCCAGCCCCTTAGACATTTCCACAGATACGCAGTATTTT. This chain links TRBV18 with TRBJ2-3; D ambiguous. Germline-derived CDR1 and CDR2 are KGHSH and LQKENI. The CDR3 runs 14 residues. V dropped 8 bases and J dropped 2 bases, with 14 bases sitting between them.

In its sample, this clone was seen a few times. The rearrangement links TRBV6-1 to TRBJ1-1; D unclear. Trimming stripped 6 bases from V and 0 bases from J, with 8 bases between. Germline V gives CDR1 MNHNS, CDR2 SASEGT. This CDR3 has 13 residues. CDR3 in DNA: TGTGCCAGCAGACCACAGCTGAACACTGAAGCTTTCTTT. Translated: CASRPQLNTEAFF.

The genes are TRBV5-1 and TRBJ2-7; D may be TRBD1 (5 bases). The CDR3 has 13 residues. Trimming took off 4 bases at V and 4 bases at J, with 12 bases between the two ends. The germline gives CDR1 SGHRS, CDR2 YFSETQ. The CDR3 DNA sequence: TGCGCCAGCAGCAGGGATCCAGGGTACGAGCAGTACTTC. It specifies CASSRDPGYEQYF.

The chain has TRBV5-8 and TRBJ2-1; TRBD2 matches 7 bases. After removal of 1 base from V and 4 bases from J, the junction contained 2 bases not matched to a gene. Germline V lookup: CDR1 SGHTS, CDR2 YDEGEE. The CDR3 is 14 amino acids. The chain's CDR3 is CASSLREAYNEQFF. The CDR3 region has the DNA TGTGCCAGCAGCTTGCGGGAGGCATACAATGAGCAGTTCTTC.

The genes are TRBV7-9 and TRBJ2-1; TRBD2 matches 7 bases. CDR1 is SEHNR and CDR2 is FQNEAQ in the germline V gene (reference sequence). The CDR3 consists of 15 residues. V lost 3 bases and J lost 4; bases outside the gene matches: 6. For the CDR3, the DNA is TGTGCCAGCAGCTTGCGGGGAGGGTATTACAATGAGCAGTTCTTC. As protein: CASSLRGGYYNEQFF.

This clone was detected only once. The chain couples TRBV7-2 to TRBJ2-7, with 7 bases matching TRBD2. The CDR3 is 16 residues long. J was trimmed by 2 bases and V by 2 bases; bases with no gene match: 9. Germline CDR1 and CDR2: SGHTA and FQGNSA. The CDR3 DNA follows: TGTGCCAGCAGCTTAAGGGAGGGACTAACCCCCTACGAGCAGTACTTC. Protein: CASSLREGLTPYEQYF.

V is TRBV6-4 and J is TRBJ2-2; D might be TRBD1 (6 bases). V lost 8 bases and J lost 0, with 13 bases in between. This CDR3 contains 15 residues. Germline V gene lookup returns CDR1 MRHNA and CDR2 SNTAGT. As DNA, the CDR3 is TGTGCCAGCGGGCAGGACAGTGCGAACACCGGGGAGCTGTTTTTT. This codes for CASGQDSANTGELFF.